This T cell receptor (beta chain) was sequenced in a study of CD8 T cells in Susac syndrome. Study summary: Within the group of sequenced Susac syndrome patients, six had active disease and eight were in remission.

This clonotype has only one observation. The CDR3 has 14 amino acids. Trimming left V 1 base short and J 7 bases short, with 17 bases between. Germline V CDR1 and CDR2: DFQATT, SNEGSKA (reference sequence). CD8+ and CD4+ T cells circulating in blood were sequenced for TCR beta. The CD8+ and CD4+ T cells were isolated magnetically using a negative isolation approach, whereas the TEMRA cells were enriched by FACS. RNA amounts of about 0.5 to 1 ug underwent reverse transcription with random hexamers. TCRdb re-called the immunoSEQ multiplex PCR reads with MiXCR, one entry per CDR3 protein. Altogether around 85,000 distinct CDR3 sequences are present, over 90% being singletons, with the ten largest covering about 0.45%.

Material: CD8+ T cells from PBMCs. The V and J genes are TRBV20-1 and TRBJ2-7; TRBD2 might be the D (5 bases). The origin of this receptor is a human donor with Susac syndrome. Here the CDR3 DNA reads TGCAGTGCTAGAGGGCAGAGTATGACGGGGGAGCAGTACTTC. This encodes CSARGQSMTGEQYF.